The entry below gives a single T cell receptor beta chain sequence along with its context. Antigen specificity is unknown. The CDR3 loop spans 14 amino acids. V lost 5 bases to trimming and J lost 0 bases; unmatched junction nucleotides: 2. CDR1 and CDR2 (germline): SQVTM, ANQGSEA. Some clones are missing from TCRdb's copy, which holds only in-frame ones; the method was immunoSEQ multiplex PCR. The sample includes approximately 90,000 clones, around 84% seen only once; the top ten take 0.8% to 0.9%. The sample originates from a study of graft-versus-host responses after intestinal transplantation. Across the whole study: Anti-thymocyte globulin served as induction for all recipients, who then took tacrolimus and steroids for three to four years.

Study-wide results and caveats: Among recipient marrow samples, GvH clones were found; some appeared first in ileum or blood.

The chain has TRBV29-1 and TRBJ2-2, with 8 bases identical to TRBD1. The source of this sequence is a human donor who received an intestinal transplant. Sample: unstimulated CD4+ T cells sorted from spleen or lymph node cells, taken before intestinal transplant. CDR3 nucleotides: TGCAGCGTTCAGGACAGGGCGAACACCGGGGAGCTGTTTTTT. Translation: CSVQDRANTGELFF.